This T cell receptor (beta chain) originates from a study of a mutant IDH1 vaccine in newly diagnosed glioma. On the study more broadly: Vaccination started 4-6 weeks after radiotherapy alone, or with temozolomide cycles.

As for time point: week 5, during vaccination. A 20-mer mutant IDH1 peptide at 300 ug was injected subcutaneously with topical imiquimod. Astrocytomas that were new, WHO grade 3 or 4, IDH1-mutant and ATRX-lost were present in the donors. V dropped 1 base and J dropped 0 bases, with 7 bases sitting between them. Germline V gene data show CDR1 as SGHVS and CDR2 as FNYEAQ. This CDR3 has 15 amino acids. The protocol was immunoSEQ multiplex PCR, while the TCRdb copy is restricted to in-frame clones and leaves out a portion. The profile shows fewer than 65,000 clones, around 80% of them singletons. Worth noting for this clone: Its antigen is currently unknown.

The sequences come from PBMCs, collected from a glioma patient whose treatment included an IDH1 peptide vaccine. The sequence was obtained from a man aged 25-40 years with glioma. The rearrangement links TRBV7-6 to TRBJ1-3; D remains ambiguous. This chain's CDR3 is CASSLEPHSGNTIYF. Here the CDR3 DNA reads TGTGCCAGCAGCTTAGAGCCCCACTCTGGAAACACCATATATTTT.